This TCR beta chain was profiled in a study of shared clonotypes between healthy human individuals. Under the authors' procedure: Junction-only sequences without quality scores came from ImmunoSEQ, so filtering differed. The protocol was immunoSEQ multiplex PCR, while the TCRdb copy is restricted to in-frame clones and leaves out a portion. That table gives V, J and clone size, and the DNA gave D and trimming. The sample consists of about 1.9 million clones, over 85% of them appearing once. Naive CD8 cells lacked CD45RO, underwent positive selection for CCR7 and left out terminally differentiated effector memory CD45RA+ cells. Trimming stripped 3 bases from V and 3 bases from J, with 13 bases between. Germline-derived CDR1 and CDR2 are SGHRS and YFSETQ. The CDR3 is made up of 14 amino acids.

The chain joins TRBV5-1 to TRBJ2-7; D may match TRBD1 or TRBD2 (5 bases each). Sequencing was performed on naive CD8+ T cells from PBMCs. This clonotype originated in a man aged 18-30 years in good health. Some clones in this sample may be carry-over from other donors' samples. Here the CDR3 reads CASSSSGTFYEQYF. CDR3 DNA sequence: TGCGCCAGCAGCTCATCCGGGACCTTCTACGAGCAGTACTTC.